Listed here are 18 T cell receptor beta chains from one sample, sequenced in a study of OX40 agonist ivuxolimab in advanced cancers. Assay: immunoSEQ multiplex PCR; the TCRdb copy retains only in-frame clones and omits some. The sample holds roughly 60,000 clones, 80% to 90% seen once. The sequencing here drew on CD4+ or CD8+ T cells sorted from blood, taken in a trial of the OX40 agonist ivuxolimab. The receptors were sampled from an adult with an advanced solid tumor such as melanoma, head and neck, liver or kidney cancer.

The CDR3, as DNA: TGTGCCAGCTCACCAGGACAGGGTAGCGGGGCCAACGTCCTGACTTTC. Residues: CASSPGQGSGANVLTF. The chain couples TRBV18 to TRBJ2-6; TRBD1 matches at 8 bases. V lost 2 bases to trimming and J lost 4 bases; unmatched junction nucleotides: 4. The CDR3 loop spans 16 amino acids. CDR1 is KGHSH, CDR2 LQKENI, per germline.

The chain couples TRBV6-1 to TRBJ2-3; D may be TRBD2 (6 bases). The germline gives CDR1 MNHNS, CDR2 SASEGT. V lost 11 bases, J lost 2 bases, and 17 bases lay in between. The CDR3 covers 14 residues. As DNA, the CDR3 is TGTGCCCTTTCGACCGGGACTCCCACAGATACGCAGTATTTT. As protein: CALSTGTPTDTQYF.

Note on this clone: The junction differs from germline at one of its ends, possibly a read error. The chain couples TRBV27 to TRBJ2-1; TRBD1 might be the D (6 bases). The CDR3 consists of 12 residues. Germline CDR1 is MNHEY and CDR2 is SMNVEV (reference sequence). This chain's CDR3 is CASSSTGHESIF. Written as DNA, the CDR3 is TGTGCCAGCAGTTCGACAGGTCATGAATCGATCTTC.

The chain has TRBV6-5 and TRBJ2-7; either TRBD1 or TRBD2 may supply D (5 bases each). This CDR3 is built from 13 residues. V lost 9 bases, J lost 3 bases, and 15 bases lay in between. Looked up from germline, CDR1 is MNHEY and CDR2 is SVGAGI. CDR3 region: CASARGLNYEQYF. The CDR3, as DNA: TGTGCCAGTGCCCGGGGCCTAAACTACGAGCAGTACTTC.

The chain's CDR3 is CASSLGADDRSGNTIYF. CDR3 DNA sequence: TGTGCCAGCAGCTTAGGTGCAGATGACCGCTCTGGAAACACCATATATTTT. The rearrangement links TRBV7-9 to TRBJ1-3; no clear D. Germline lookup yields CDR1 SEHNR and CDR2 FQNEAQ (reference sequence). V shed 1 base and J shed 0 bases, with 13 bases lying between them. The CDR3 totals 17 residues.

The CDR3 loop is CASSASGLAGPESGYEQYF. CDR3 DNA: TGTGCCAGCAGCGCCTCGGGACTAGCGGGACCAGAAAGTGGTTACGAGCAGTACTTC. This sequence joins TRBV11-1 and TRBJ2-7; 13 nucleotides match TRBD2. CDR3 length equals 19 residues. J was trimmed by 4 bases and V by 5 bases; bases with no gene match: 17. The germline V gene has CDR1 SGHAT and CDR2 FQDESV (reference sequence).

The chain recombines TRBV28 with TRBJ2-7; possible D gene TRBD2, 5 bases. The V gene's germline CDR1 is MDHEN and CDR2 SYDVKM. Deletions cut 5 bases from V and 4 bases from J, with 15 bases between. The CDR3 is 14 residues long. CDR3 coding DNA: TGTGCCAGCAGTCTTCTAGCACCCAGTTACGAGCAGTACTTC. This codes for CASSLLAPSYEQYF.

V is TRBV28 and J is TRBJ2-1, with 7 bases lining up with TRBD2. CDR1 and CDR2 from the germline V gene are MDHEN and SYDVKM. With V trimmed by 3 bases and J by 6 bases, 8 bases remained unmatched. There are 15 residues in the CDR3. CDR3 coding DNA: TGTGCCAGCAGTTTCAGCGGGATGGTGGGCAATGAGCAGTTCTTC. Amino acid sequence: CASSFSGMVGNEQFF.

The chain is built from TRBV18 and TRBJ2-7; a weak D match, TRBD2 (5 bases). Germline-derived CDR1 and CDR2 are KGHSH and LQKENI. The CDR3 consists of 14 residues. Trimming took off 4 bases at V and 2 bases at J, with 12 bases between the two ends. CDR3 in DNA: TGTGCCAGCTCACTTAGCGTTAGCCCCTACGAGCAGTACTTC. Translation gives CASSLSVSPYEQYF. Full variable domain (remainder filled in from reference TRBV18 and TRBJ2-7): NAGVMQNPRHLVRRRGQEARLRCSPMKGHSHVYWYRQLPEEGLKFMVYLQKENIIDESGMPKERFSAEFPKEGPSILRIQQVVRGDSAAYFCASSLSVSPYEQYFGPGTRLTVT.

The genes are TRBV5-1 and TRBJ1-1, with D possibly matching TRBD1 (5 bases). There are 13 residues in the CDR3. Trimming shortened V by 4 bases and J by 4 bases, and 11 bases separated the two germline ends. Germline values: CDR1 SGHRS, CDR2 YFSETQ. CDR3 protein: CASSQGMSTEAFF. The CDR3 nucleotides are TGCGCCAGCAGCCAGGGCATGAGCACTGAAGCTTTCTTT. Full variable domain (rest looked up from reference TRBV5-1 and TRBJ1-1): KAGVTQTPRYLIKTRGQQVTLSCSPISGHRSVSWYQQTPGQGLQFLFEYFSETQRNKGNFPGRFSGRQFSNSRSEMNVSTLELGDSALYLCASSQGMSTEAFFGQGTRLTVV.

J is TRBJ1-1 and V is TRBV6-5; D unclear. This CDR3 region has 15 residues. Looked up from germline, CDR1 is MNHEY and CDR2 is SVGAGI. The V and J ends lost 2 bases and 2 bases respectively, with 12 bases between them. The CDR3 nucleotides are TGTGCCAGCAGTTACGCCTACCATATTAACACTGAAGCTTTCTTT. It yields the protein CASSYAYHINTEAFF.

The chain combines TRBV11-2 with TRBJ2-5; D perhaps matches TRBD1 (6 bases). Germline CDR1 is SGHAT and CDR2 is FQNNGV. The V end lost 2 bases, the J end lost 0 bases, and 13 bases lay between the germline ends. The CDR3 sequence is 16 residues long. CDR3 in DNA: TGTGCCAGCAGCTTATTAAGGGGGAGCTACCAAGAGACCCAGTACTTC. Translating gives CASSLLRGSYQETQYF.

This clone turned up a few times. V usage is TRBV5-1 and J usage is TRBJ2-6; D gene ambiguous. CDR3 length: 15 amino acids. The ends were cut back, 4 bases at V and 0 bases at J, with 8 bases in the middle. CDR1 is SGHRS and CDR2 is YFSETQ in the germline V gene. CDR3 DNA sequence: TGCGCCAGCAGCCCAGCGAACTCTGGGGCCAACGTCCTGACTTTC. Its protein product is CASSPANSGANVLTF.

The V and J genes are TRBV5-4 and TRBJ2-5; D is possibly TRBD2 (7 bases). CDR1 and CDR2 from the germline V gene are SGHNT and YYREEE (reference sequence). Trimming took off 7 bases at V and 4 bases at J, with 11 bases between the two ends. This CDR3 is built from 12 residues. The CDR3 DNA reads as TGTGCCAGCGGAGGGGGGGCAGAGACCCAGTACTTC. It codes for CASGGGAETQYF.

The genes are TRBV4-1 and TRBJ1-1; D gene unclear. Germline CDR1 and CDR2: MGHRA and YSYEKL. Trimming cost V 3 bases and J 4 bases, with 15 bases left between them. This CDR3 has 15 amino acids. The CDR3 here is CASSQARSPGTEAFF. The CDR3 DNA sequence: TGCGCCAGCAGCCAGGCTAGGAGTCCGGGCACTGAAGCTTTCTTT.

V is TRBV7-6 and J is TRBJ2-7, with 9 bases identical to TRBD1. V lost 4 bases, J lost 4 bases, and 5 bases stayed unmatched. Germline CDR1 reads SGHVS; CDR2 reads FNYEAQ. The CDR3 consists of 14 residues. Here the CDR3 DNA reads TGTGCCAGCAGCTCTACAGGGGGCGGATACGAGCAGTACTTC. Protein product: CASSSTGGGYEQYF. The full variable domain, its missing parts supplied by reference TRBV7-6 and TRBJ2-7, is GAGVSQSPRYKVTKRGQDVALRCDPISGHVSLYWYRQALGQGPEFLTYFNYEAQQDKSGLPNDRFSAERPEGSISTLTIQRTEQRDSAMYRCASSSTGGGYEQYFGPGTRLTVT.

CDR3 coding DNA: TGTGCCAGCAGCCATACGACAGGGTCTTCTTCACCCCTCCACTTT. It yields the protein CASSHTTGSSSPLHF. V usage is TRBV7-2 and J usage is TRBJ1-6; 7 nucleotides line up with TRBD1. CDR1 is SGHTA and CDR2 is FQGNSA in the germline V gene. J gave up 9 bases and V 5 bases, and 10 bases lay outside the gene matches. CDR3 size: 15 residues. Combining the CDR3 with reference TRBV7-2 and TRBJ1-6 gives the whole variable domain GAGVSQSPSNKVTEKGKDVELRCDPISGHTALYWYRQSLGQGLEFLIYFQGNSAPDKSGLPSDRFSAERTGGSVSTLTIQRTQQEDSAVYLCASSHTTGSSSPLHFGNGTRLTVT.

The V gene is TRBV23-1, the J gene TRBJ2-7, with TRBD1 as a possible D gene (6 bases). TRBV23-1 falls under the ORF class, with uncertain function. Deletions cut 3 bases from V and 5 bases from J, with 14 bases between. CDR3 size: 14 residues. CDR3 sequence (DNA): TGCGCCAGCAGTCACCGGGACATGGTCAACGAGCAGTACTTC. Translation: CASSHRDMVNEQYF.